Presented here are 22 T cell receptor beta chains from one specimen sequenced in a study of blood T cell repertoires in COVID-19. Profiling relied on immunoSEQ multiplex PCR, and the TCRdb table lists in-frame clones only, not all of them. The sample holds hundreds of thousands of clones, about 88% seen once. The source material was PBMCs or T cells enriched from blood (not recorded which). These TCRs come from a woman aged 40-49 years who had recovered from COVID-19.

This clone was observed once. The chain has TRBV7-9 and TRBJ1-1; TRBD1 might be the D (5 bases). The V gene lost 5 bases and the J gene lost 0 bases, with 13 bases spanning the gap. The germline V gene has CDR1 SEHNR and CDR2 FQNEAQ (reference sequence). The CDR3 runs 15 residues. CDR3 in amino acids: CASSPLTAMNTEAFF. CDR3 DNA sequence: TGTGCCAGCAGCCCGTTGACAGCCATGAACACTGAAGCTTTCTTT.

The V and J genes are TRBV7-2 and TRBJ2-7, with D possibly matching TRBD2 (5 bases). The CDR3 is made up of 14 amino acids. In germline, CDR1 is SGHTA, CDR2 FQGNSA. V lost 0 bases and J 2 bases, leaving 8 bases between the germline ends. DNA for the CDR3: TGTGCCAGCAGCTTAGCGGGAGACCCCTACGAGCAGTACTTC. Its protein is CASSLAGDPYEQYF.

The chain joins TRBV5-6 to TRBJ2-5; TRBD1 matches 10 bases. This CDR3 has 15 amino acids. From germline, CDR1 is SGHDT and CDR2 YYEEEE. After removal of 1 base from V and 5 bases from J, the junction contained 5 bases not matched to a gene. CDR3 sequence (DNA): TGTGCCAGCAGCTTGCGGGACAGGGGCCCGGAGACCCAGTACTTC. Translation: CASSLRDRGPETQYF. The whole variable domain, filled in from reference TRBV5-6 and TRBJ2-5, reads DAGVTQSPTHLIKTRGQQVTLRCSPKSGHDTVSWYQQALGQGPQFIFQYYEEEERQRGNFPDRFSGHQFPNYSSELNVNALLLGDSALYLCASSLRDRGPETQYFGPGTRLLVL.

In this sample, this clone turned up a few times. The chain couples TRBV12-3 or TRBV12-4 to TRBJ2-1, with unresolved D. The ends were cut back, 2 bases at V and 8 bases at J, with 7 bases in the middle. The CDR3 sequence is 12 residues long. In DNA form, the CDR3 reads TGTGCCAGCAGTTTATACATGGATGAGCAGTTCTTC. It codes for CASSLYMDEQFF.

This clone has a single count. The chain carries TRBV6-4 and TRBJ2-3; weak D call: TRBD2 (5 bases). The CDR3 is made up of 14 amino acids. CDR1 and CDR2 from the germline V gene are MRHNA and SNTAGT. V was cut by 4 bases and J by 3 bases, with 11 bases left in between. The CDR3 reads CASSAGVATDTQYF. The CDR3 DNA follows: TGTGCCAGCAGTGCCGGCGTAGCGACAGATACGCAGTATTTT.

In this sample, this clone turned up once. This rearrangement joins TRBV7-6 to TRBJ2-3, with D uncertain. CDR1 and CDR2 from the germline V gene are SGHVS and FNYEAQ. The CDR3 totals 13 residues. The V gene lost 5 bases and the J gene lost 4 bases, with 10 bases spanning the gap. Here the CDR3 DNA reads TGTGCCAGCAGCGCCTACGTAGCAGATACGCAGTATTTT. Its protein is CASSAYVADTQYF.

This clone appeared a few times. The chain is built from TRBV7-9 and TRBJ1-6; TRBD1 is a possible D gene (6 bases). Germline values: CDR1 SEHNR, CDR2 FQNEAQ (reference sequence). This CDR3 contains 15 residues. V lost 3 bases, J lost 9 bases, and 15 bases lay in between. DNA of the CDR3: TGTGCCAGCAGCTTGGGATGGGGGCCCCTTTCACCCCTCCACTTT. Translated: CASSLGWGPLSPLHF.

The CDR3 loop reads CASSYGSGGGQETQYF. CDR3 nucleotides: TGTGCCAGCAGTTACGGGTCGGGGGGAGGTCAAGAGACCCAGTACTTC. V is TRBV6-5 and J is TRBJ2-5, with 7 bases identical to TRBD2. The CDR3 spans 16 residues. Trimming removed 2 bases from V and 2 bases from J; junction bases left unmatched: 8. The germline V gene has CDR1 MNHEY and CDR2 SVGAGI.

This chain uses TRBV7-2 with TRBJ1-5; weak D call: TRBD1 (5 bases). Per germline, CDR1 SGHTA and CDR2 FQGNSA. The CDR3 has 15 residues. Trimming left V 6 bases short and J 1 base short, with 13 bases between. The CDR3 here is CASSTGQASNQPQHF. The CDR3 nucleotides are TGTGCCAGCAGTACAGGCCAGGCGAGCAATCAGCCCCAGCATTTT.

V usage is TRBV9 and J usage is TRBJ1-1, with TRBD1 matching over 9 bases. This CDR3 has 15 amino acids. Trimming took 0 bases from V and 4 from J; bases not matched to a gene: 4. The germline gives CDR1 SGDLS, CDR2 YYNGEE. CDR3 DNA sequence: TGTGCCAGCAGCGTAGCTGGGACAGGGTCCACTGAAGCTTTCTTT. This translates into CASSVAGTGSTEAFF.

V gene TRBV9 combines with J gene TRBJ2-6; possibly TRBD2 for D (6 bases). This CDR3 has 17 residues. V lost 3 bases to trimming and J lost 0 bases, with 13 bases between them. Germline V gene lookup returns CDR1 SGDLS and CDR2 YYNGEE. CDR3 in DNA: TGTGCCAGCAGCGGAGGGACTTTCAGCTCTGGGGCCAACGTCCTGACTTTC. Translation: CASSGGTFSSGANVLTF. Looking up the rest from reference TRBV9 and TRBJ2-6 gives the full variable domain: DSGVTQTPKHLITATGQRVTLRCSPRSGDLSVYWYQQSLDQGLQFLIQYYNGEERAKGNILERFSAQQFPDLHSELNLSSLELGDSALYFCASSGGTFSSGANVLTFGAGSRLTVL.

The chain has TRBV10-3 and TRBJ2-6, with a tentative D call TRBD1 (6 bases). The CDR3 is 15 residues long. Looked up from germline, CDR1 is ENHRY and CDR2 is SYGVKD. V lost 10 bases, J lost 2 bases, and 15 bases lay in between. This CDR3 is CATLDSLAGANVLTF. The CDR3 region has the DNA TGTGCCACCCTGGACAGCTTGGCTGGGGCCAACGTCCTGACTTTC.

The rearrangement links TRBV6-5 to TRBJ1-1, with unresolved D. Germline V gives CDR1 MNHEY, CDR2 SVGAGI. The CDR3 is 13 residues long. Trimming removed 2 bases at V and 8 bases at J, with 12 bases between. The CDR3 loop reads CASSYGAVMEAFF. CDR3 DNA: TGTGCCAGCAGTTACGGCGCGGTCATGGAAGCTTTCTTT.

This rearrangement joins TRBV29-1 to TRBJ1-1; the match to TRBD1 covers 8 bases. There are 15 residues in the CDR3. Germline V gene data show CDR1 as SQVTM and CDR2 as ANQGSEA. V lost 6 bases to trimming and J lost 5 bases; unmatched junction nucleotides: 14. Written as DNA, the CDR3 is TGCAGCGTCAAGGGACAGGCCTATTTTCAAACTGAAGCTTTCTTT. It codes for CSVKGQAYFQTEAFF.

The rearrangement joins TRBV7-8 to TRBJ1-2; D is unresolved. The CDR3 spans 16 residues. The V end lost 5 bases, the J end lost 6 bases, and 22 bases lay between the germline ends. Per germline, CDR1 SGHVS and CDR2 FQNEAQ. The CDR3 DNA is TGTGCCAGCAGCATCAATCTTCCCCTTCGCGGAGATGGCTACACCTTC. This translates into CASSINLPLRGDGYTF.

This clone was seen only once. The chain recombines TRBV21-1 with TRBJ2-3; no DNA check was done on the table's D call, TRBD1. TRBV21-1 is tagged as a pseudogene. The CDR3 has 15 residues. The CDR3: CASSKLLQFTDTQYF. As DNA, the CDR3 is TGTGCCAGCAGCAAACTATTACAGTTTACAGATACGCAGTATTTT.

The chain joins TRBV5-6 to TRBJ1-2; possibly TRBD1 for D (5 bases). CDR1 SGHDT and CDR2 YYEEEE come from the germline V gene. This CDR3 is 16 amino acids long. V dropped 4 bases and J dropped 4 bases, with 20 bases sitting between them. The CDR3 bases are TGTGCCAGCAGCCCGGACCCATTGGGGCTTAGCTATGGCTACACCTTC. Translated, it gives CASSPDPLGLSYGYTF.

The V call is TRBV7-3, the J call TRBJ2-7, with 8 bases lining up with TRBD2. From germline, CDR1 is SGHTA and CDR2 FQGTGA. CDR3 length: 14 amino acids. Losses at the gene ends were 5 bases for V and 7 bases for J; bases not matched to a gene: 10. CDR3 region: CASSPGGRQREQYF. In DNA, the CDR3 is TGTGCCAGCAGCCCGGGGGGGCGCCAGAGGGAGCAGTACTTC.

This chain links TRBV24-1 with TRBJ2-3; D remains unclear. V lost 8 bases and J 5 bases, leaving 7 bases between the germline ends. The CDR3 extends over 11 amino acids. Germline-derived CDR1 and CDR2 are KGHDR and SFDVKD. The CDR3 here is CATKSGDTQYF. CDR3 sequence (DNA): TGTGCCACCAAATCGGGAGATACGCAGTATTTT.

This chain links TRBV28 with TRBJ1-5; 7 bases are shared with TRBD1. Trimming took 8 bases from V and 3 from J; bases not matched to a gene: 7. This CDR3 is built from 14 residues. In germline, CDR1 is MDHEN, CDR2 SYDVKM. CDR3 protein: CASRRDSLNQPQHF. In DNA, the CDR3 is TGTGCCAGCCGTCGGGACAGCCTCAATCAGCCCCAGCATTTT.

The gene calls are TRBV28 and TRBJ1-1; 7 positions agree with TRBD1. Germline lookup yields CDR1 MDHEN and CDR2 SYDVKM. The CDR3 sequence is 15 residues long. After removal of 9 bases from V and 1 base from J, the junction contained 11 bases not matched to a gene. Here the CDR3 reads CASAGTALGNTEAFF. As DNA, the CDR3 is TGTGCCAGTGCGGGGACAGCCCTAGGGAACACTGAAGCTTTCTTT.

The chain joins TRBV12-5 to TRBJ1-3; D may be TRBD1 (6 bases). The V end lost 7 bases, the J end lost 0 bases, and 16 bases lay between the germline ends. The CDR3 runs 16 residues. Germline CDR1 reads LGHNT; CDR2 reads FRNRAP. CDR3 nucleotide sequence: TGTGCTAGTGCCGGATACAGGGAAAGCTCTGGAAACACCATATATTTT. It codes for CASAGYRESSGNTIYF.